Listed below are T cell receptor beta chains from one sample, sequenced in a study of vaccination and CD4 T cells after COVID-19. TCRdb called the PCR reads again in MiXCR, with one record for every CDR3 protein. This table has about 21,000 distinct CDR3 sequences, about 42% appearing once. No antigen has been assigned to these receptors. Material: CD4+ T cells from blood, cultured in vitro, obtained before SARS-CoV-2 vaccination. All receptors come from a human donor who received a COVID-19 vaccine. Each CDR3 is given with its conserved first and last residue. A D gene is named only where the DNA matches it firmly. Rows give clone size only sometimes, using once, few, many, or a class for an expanded clone.

v_call	clone_size	d_call	cdr3_length	j_call	cdr3_aa	cdr3_nt
TRBV10-1	few	TRBD1	13	TRBJ2-3	CASSGQGTDTQYF	TGCGCCAGCAGCGGACAGGGGACAGATACGCAGTATTTT
TRBV25-1	.	TRBD2	17	TRBJ2-3	CASSASGLVGVTDTQYF	TGTGCCAGCAGTGCCTCCGGACTAGTTGGAGTAACAGATACGCAGTATTTT
TRBV5-6	.	.	14	TRBJ2-4	CASSFSRAKNIQYF	TGTGCCAGCAGCTTTTCACGGGCCAAAAACATTCAGTACTTC
TRBV5-5	.	.	15	TRBJ2-3	CASSFAGLAPDTQYF	TGTGCCAGCAGCTTTGCAGGCCTAGCCCCCGATACGCAGTATTTT
TRBV20-1	few	.	12	TRBJ2-5	CSAATGRETQYF	TGCAGTGCAGCAACAGGGAGGGAGACCCAGTACTTC
TRBV6-5	.	TRBD1	15	TRBJ1-1	CASSYSGRGGTEAFF	TGTGCCAGCAGTTACTCTGGCAGGGGGGGCACTGAAGCTTTCTTT
TRBV28	.	TRBD1	15	TRBJ1-5	CASSSGQGSAQPQHF	TGTGCCAGCAGTTCGGGACAGGGCTCGGCTCAGCCCCAGCATTTT
TRBV7-7	.	.	15	TRBJ2-5	CASSLMSTSGETQYF	TGTGCCAGCAGCTTAATGTCTACCAGCGGAGAGACCCAGTACTTC
TRBV20-1	once	TRBD2	14	TRBJ2-4	CSVPSGGGRNIQYF	TGCAGTGTCCCTAGCGGGGGGGGTAGGAACATTCAGTACTTC
TRBV2	.	.	14	TRBJ1-2	CASSPIQALDGYTF	TGTGCCAGCAGTCCTATACAGGCCCTTGATGGCTACACCTTC
TRBV5-1	.	.	16	TRBJ2-1	CASSLEGGGGINEQFF	TGCGCCAGCAGCTTGGAAGGAGGGGGGGGAATCAATGAGCAGTTCTTC
TRBV7-2	few	TRBD1	15	TRBJ2-7	CASSLYRGPTNEQYF	TGTGCCAGCAGCTTATATAGGGGGCCGACGAACGAGCAGTACTTC
TRBV6-1	.	TRBD1	14	TRBJ1-1	CASSVDRGSTEAFF	TGTGCCAGCAGTGTGGACAGGGGGTCGACTGAAGCTTTCTTT
TRBV7-8	.	TRBD2	15	TRBJ2-3	CASSYSSGGADTQYF	TGTGCCAGCAGCTATTCTAGCGGGGGGGCGGATACGCAGTATTTT
TRBV30	few	.	16	TRBJ1-3	CAWSRRGAPDGNTIYF	TGTGCCTGGAGCCGCCGGGGGGCGCCCGATGGAAACACCATATATTTT
TRBV2	few	.	13	TRBJ1-1	CASYRDMNTEAFF	TGTGCCAGCTACAGGGACATGAACACTGAAGCTTTCTTT
TRBV11-3	few	.	17	TRBJ2-5	CASSLGRRPLYEETQYF	TGTGCCAGCAGCTTAGGCAGGCGGCCCCTGTATGAGGAGACCCAGTACTTC
TRBV19	.	.	15	TRBJ1-3	CASSMPPGSGNTIYF	TGTGCCAGTAGTATGCCCCCCGGCTCTGGAAACACCATATATTTT
TRBV30	.	.	13	TRBJ1-1	CAWSVRENTEAFF	TGTGCCTGGAGTGTAAGGGAGAACACTGAAGCTTTCTTT
TRBV7-3	few	TRBD1	14	TRBJ2-5	CASSRTGGRETQYF	TGTGCCAGCAGCCGGACAGGGGGCAGAGAGACCCAGTACTTC
TRBV28	few	.	13	TRBJ1-2	CASSLDSIYGYTF	TGTGCCAGCAGTTTAGACAGTATCTATGGCTACACCTTC
TRBV7-9	.	.	13	TRBJ1-1	CASRGLRNTEAFF	TGTGCCAGCAGGGGATTGCGGAACACTGAAGCTTTCTTT
TRBV19	.	.	15	TRBJ2-5	CASWDSLTGQETQYF	TGTGCCAGTTGGGACTCCCTGACCGGTCAAGAGACCCAGTACTTC
TRBV27	.	TRBD1	16	TRBJ1-2	CASGYYVTGGTYGYTF	TGTGCCAGCGGGTACTACGTCACAGGGGGCACCTATGGCTACACCTTC
TRBV19	.	TRBD1	16	TRBJ1-2	CASEKGQRDFNYGYTF	TGTGCCAGTGAGAAGGGACAGAGAGATTTTAACTATGGCTACACCTTC